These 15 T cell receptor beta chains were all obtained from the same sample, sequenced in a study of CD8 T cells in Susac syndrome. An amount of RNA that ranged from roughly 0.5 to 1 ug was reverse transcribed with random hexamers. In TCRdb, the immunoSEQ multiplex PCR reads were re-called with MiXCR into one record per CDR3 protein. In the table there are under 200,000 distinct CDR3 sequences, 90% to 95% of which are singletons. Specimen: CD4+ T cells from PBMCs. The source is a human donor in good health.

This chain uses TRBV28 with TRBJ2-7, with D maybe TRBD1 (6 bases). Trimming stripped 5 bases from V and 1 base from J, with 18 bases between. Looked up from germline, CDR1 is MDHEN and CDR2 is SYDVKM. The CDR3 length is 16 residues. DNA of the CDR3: TGTGCCAGCAGTCCCTCCCGGACAGCTACATCCTACGAGCAGTACTTC. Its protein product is CASSPSRTATSYEQYF. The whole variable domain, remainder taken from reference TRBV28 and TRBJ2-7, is DVKVTQSSRYLVKRTGEKVFLECVQDMDHENMFWYRQDPGLGLRLIYFSYDVKMKEKGDIPEGYSVSREKKERFSLILESASTNQTSMYLCASSPSRTATSYEQYFGPGTRLTVT.

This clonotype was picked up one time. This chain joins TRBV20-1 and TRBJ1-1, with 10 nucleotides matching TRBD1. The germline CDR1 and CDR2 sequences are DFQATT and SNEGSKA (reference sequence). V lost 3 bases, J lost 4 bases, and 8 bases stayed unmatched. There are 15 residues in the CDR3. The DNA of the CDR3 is TGCAGTGCTAGCGCGACCGGGACAGGGGTCACTGAAGCTTTCTTT. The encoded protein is CSASATGTGVTEAFF.

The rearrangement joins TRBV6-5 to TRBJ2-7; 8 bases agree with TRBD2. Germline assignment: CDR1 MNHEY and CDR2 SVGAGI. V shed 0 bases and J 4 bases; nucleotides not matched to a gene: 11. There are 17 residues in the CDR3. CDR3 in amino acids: CASSYSRIAAGAYEQYF. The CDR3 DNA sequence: TGTGCCAGCAGTTACTCGAGAATCGCAGCGGGAGCGTACGAGCAGTACTTC.

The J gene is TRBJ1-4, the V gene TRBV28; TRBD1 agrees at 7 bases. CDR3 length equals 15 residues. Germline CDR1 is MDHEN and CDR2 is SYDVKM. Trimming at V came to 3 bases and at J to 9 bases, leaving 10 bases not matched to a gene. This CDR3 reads CASSFRHSGQQKLFF. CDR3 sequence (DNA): TGTGCCAGCAGTTTCCGTCATTCGGGACAGCAAAAACTGTTTTTT.

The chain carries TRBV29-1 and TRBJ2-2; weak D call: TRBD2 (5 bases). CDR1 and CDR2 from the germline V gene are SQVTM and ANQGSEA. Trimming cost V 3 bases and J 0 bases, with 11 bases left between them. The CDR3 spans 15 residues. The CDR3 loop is CSVEVGLANTGELFF. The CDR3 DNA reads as TGCAGCGTTGAGGTTGGACTTGCGAACACCGGGGAGCTGTTTTTT.

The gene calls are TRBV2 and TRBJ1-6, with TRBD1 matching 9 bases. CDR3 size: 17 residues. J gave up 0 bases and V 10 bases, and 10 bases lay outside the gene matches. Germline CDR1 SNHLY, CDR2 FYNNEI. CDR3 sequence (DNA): TGTGCCACCAAAAAGGGACAGGGAAGCTCCTATAATTCACCCCTCCACTTT. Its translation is CATKKGQGSSYNSPLHF.

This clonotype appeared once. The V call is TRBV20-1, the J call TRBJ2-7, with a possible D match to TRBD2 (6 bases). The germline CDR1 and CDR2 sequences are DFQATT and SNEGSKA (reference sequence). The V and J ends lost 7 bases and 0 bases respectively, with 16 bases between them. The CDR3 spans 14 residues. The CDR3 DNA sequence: TGCAGTGGGTCTCTGGGCGGGAACTCCTACGAGCAGTACTTC. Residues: CSGSLGGNSYEQYF.

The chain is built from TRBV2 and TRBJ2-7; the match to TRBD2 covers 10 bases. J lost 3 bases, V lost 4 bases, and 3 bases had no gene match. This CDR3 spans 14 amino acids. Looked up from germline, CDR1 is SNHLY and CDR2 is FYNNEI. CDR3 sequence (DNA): TGTGCCAGCAGTGTGGGGACTAGCGTCTACGAGCAGTACTTC. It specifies CASSVGTSVYEQYF.

In DNA form, the CDR3 reads TGCGCCAGCAGCCCCGGGACAGGGGGCTTTCAGCCCCAGCATTTT. It is translated as CASSPGTGGFQPQHF. This sequence joins TRBV5-1 and TRBJ1-5; TRBD1 matches at 12 bases. CDR1 and CDR2 from the germline V gene are SGHRS and YFSETQ. V gave up 4 bases and J gave up 6 bases; unmatched junction bases: 5. CDR3 length: 15 amino acids.

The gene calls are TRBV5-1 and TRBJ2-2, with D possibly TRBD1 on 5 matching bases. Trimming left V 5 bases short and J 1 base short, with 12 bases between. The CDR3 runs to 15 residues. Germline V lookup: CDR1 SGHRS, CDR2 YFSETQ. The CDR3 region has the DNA TGCGCCAGCAGTCGGGCACAGGTGAACACCGGGGAGCTGTTTTTT. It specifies CASSRAQVNTGELFF.

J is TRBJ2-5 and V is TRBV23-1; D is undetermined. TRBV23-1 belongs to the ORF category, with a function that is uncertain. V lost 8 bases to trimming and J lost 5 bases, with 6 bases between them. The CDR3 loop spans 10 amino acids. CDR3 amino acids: CASPFETQYF. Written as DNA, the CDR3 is TGCGCCAGCCCTTTTGAGACCCAGTACTTC.

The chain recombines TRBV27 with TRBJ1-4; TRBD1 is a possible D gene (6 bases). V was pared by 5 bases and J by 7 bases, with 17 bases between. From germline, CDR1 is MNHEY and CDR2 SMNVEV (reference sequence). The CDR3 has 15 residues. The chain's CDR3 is CASSPPRGLGEKLFF. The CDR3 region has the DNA TGTGCCAGCAGTCCCCCCAGGGGATTGGGTGAAAAACTGTTTTTT.

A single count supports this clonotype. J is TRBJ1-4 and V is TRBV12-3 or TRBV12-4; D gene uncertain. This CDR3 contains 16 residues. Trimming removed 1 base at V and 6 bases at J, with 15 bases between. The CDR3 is CASSLVRREEDEKLFF. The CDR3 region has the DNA TGTGCCAGCAGTTTAGTTCGGAGGGAAGAGGATGAAAAACTGTTTTTT.

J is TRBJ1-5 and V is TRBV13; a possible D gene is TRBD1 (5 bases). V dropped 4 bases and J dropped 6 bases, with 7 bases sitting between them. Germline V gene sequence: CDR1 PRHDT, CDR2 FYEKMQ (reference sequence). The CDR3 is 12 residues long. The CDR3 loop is CASSSGGQPQHF. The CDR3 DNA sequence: TGTGCCAGCAGCTCGGGGGGTCAGCCCCAGCATTTT.

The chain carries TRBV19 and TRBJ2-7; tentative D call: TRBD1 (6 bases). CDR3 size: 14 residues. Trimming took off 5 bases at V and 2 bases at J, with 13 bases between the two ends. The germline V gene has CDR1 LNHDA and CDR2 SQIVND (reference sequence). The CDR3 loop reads CASSLGQSTYEQYF. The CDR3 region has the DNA TGTGCCAGTAGTCTAGGACAGTCAACCTACGAGCAGTACTTC.